The 20 T cell receptor beta chains in this list originate from one sample, sequenced in a study of breast tumors, draining lymph nodes, adjacent tissues. Axillary draining lymph nodes of breast cancer patients supplied the node samples. TCRdb recomputed calls from the multiplex PCR reads with MiXCR, one row per CDR3 protein. The sample has some 120,000 distinct CDR3 sequences, nearly 20% seen once. The sample comprised axillary lymph node tissue. The receptors stem from a female donor with breast cancer. Some clones in this sample may be carry-over from other donors' samples.

At least ten counts were recorded for this clonotype. V gene TRBV5-4 combines with J gene TRBJ2-5; D ambiguous. This CDR3 is built from 15 residues. V lost 7 bases to trimming and J lost 3 bases, with 19 bases between them. Germline V gene data show CDR1 as SGHNT and CDR2 as YYREEE (reference sequence). The CDR3 DNA sequence: TGTGCCAGCGGTAAGAAGCAGGCGTTGGAAGAGACCCAGTACTTC. This encodes CASGKKQALEETQYF. The full variable domain, with the rest looked up from reference TRBV5-4 and TRBJ2-5, is ETGVTQSPTHLIKTRGQQVTLRCSSQSGHNTVSWYQQALGQGPQFIFQYYREEENGRGNFPPRFSGLQFPNYSSELNVNALELDDSALYLCASGKKQALEETQYFGPGTRLLVL.

Concerning this clonotype: It may be a read error: a sequence one base away is much more abundant. V is TRBV6-6 and J is TRBJ2-5, with 8 bases fitting TRBD1. V dropped 7 bases and J dropped 5; count of bases not matched to a gene: 6. CDR3 length: 13 amino acids. Germline V CDR1 and CDR2: MNHNY, SVGAGI (reference sequence). This CDR3 is CASTYRQGETQYF. CDR3 nucleotides: TGTGCCAGCACGTACCGACAGGGGGAGACCCAGTACTTC.

This clonotype was counted a single time. Possible read error: a much larger clone is one base away. This sequence joins TRBV7-9 and TRBJ2-1, with D unclear. CDR1 and CDR2 from the germline V gene are SEHNR and FQNEAQ (reference sequence). This CDR3 has 12 residues. The CDR3 region has the DNA TGTGCCAGCCGCTTAACCCTCAATGAGCAGTTCTTC. This gives the protein CASRLTLNEQFF.

The V and J genes are TRBV20-1 and TRBJ2-2; no clear D. Between the trimmed V and J ends, which lost 3 bases and 1 base, there was a span of 3 bases. The CDR3 is made up of 12 amino acids. Per germline, CDR1 DFQATT and CDR2 SNEGSKA (reference sequence). The CDR3 loop reads CSASRNTGELFF. In nucleotides, the CDR3 is TGCAGTGCTAGCAGGAACACCGGGGAGCTGTTTTTT.

As to this clonotype: A much larger clonotype is one base distant, so this may be a read error. The chain uses TRBV7-9 and TRBJ2-1, with 11 positions matching TRBD2. CDR3 length equals 12 residues. CDR1 and CDR2 (germline): SEHNR, FQNEAQ (reference sequence). The CDR3 spells CASRRLAGQVSF. The CDR3, as DNA: TGTGCCAGCAGACGACTAGCGGGACAAGTGTCCTTC.

This clonotype was found many times. The chain has TRBV20-1 and TRBJ2-1; TRBD2 agrees at 8 bases. Per germline, CDR1 DFQATT and CDR2 SNEGSKA (reference sequence). V shed 7 bases, J shed 0 bases, and the junction held 2 bases outside the gene matches. The CDR3 is 13 residues long. The CDR3 protein is CSGGGSSYNEQFF. For the CDR3, the DNA is TGCAGTGGCGGGGGGAGCTCCTACAATGAGCAGTTCTTC.

This clonotype was seen repeatedly, ten times or more. The rearrangement links TRBV3-1 to TRBJ2-5; D gene unclear. Per germline, CDR1 LGHDT and CDR2 YNNKEL (reference sequence). CDR3 length: 11 residues. V was shortened by 4 bases and J by 3 bases, with 3 bases between the two germline ends. CDR3 in DNA: TGTGCCAGCAGCCGAAAAGAGACCCAGTACTTC. It yields the protein CASSRKETQYF.

This clonotype was observed at least ten times. The rearrangement uses TRBV2 and TRBJ2-5, with D maybe TRBD2 (5 bases). V was cut by 5 bases and J by 7 bases, with 17 bases left in between. Germline lookup yields CDR1 SNHLY and CDR2 FYNNEI. This CDR3 is built from 14 residues. CDR3 sequence: CASSFRGSETTQYF. The CDR3 DNA follows: TGTGCCAGCAGTTTTCGGGGATCGGAGACGACCCAGTACTTC.

Comments on this clonotype: This clone may be a read error of a much larger clone one base away. The CDR3 does not close with the conserved phenylalanine or tryptophan, likely indicating a read error. V is TRBV5-5 and J is TRBJ2-3; 8 bases agree with TRBD2. Germline lookup yields CDR1 SGHKS and CDR2 YYEKEE (reference sequence). CDR3 length: 17 amino acids. V trimming: 0 bases; J trimming: 4 bases; junction bases outside the gene matches: 10. The CDR3 here is CASSLAPAGGMADTQYL. Here the CDR3 DNA reads TGTGCCAGCAGCTTGGCCCCGGCGGGAGGAATGGCAGATACGCAGTATCTT.

Comments on this clonotype: This sequence may be a read error, since a much larger clone differs from it by one base. The chain couples TRBV6-5 to TRBJ2-5; tentatively, D is TRBD1 or TRBD2 (6 bases each). Trimming left V 5 bases short and J 3 bases short, with 13 bases between. Per the germline V gene, CDR1 is MNHEY and CDR2 is SVGAGI. The CDR3 totals 14 residues. CDR3 region: CASSVAEGEETQYF. The DNA of the CDR3 is TGTGCCAGCAGTGTAGCGGAGGGGGAAGAGACCCAGTACTTC.

With regard to this clonotype: A much larger clone differs by one base, so this may be a read error. The genes are TRBV7-2 and TRBJ1-5; D is ambiguous. This CDR3 region has 16 residues. CDR1 is SGHTA, CDR2 FQGNSA, per germline. For the CDR3, the DNA is TGTGCCGGCAGCCTCCTGTGGACGGGTAGCAATCAGCCCCAGCATTTT. Protein: CAGSLLWTGSNQPQHF.

Worth noting for this clonotype: This may arise from a read error, as a much more abundant clone is one base away. The chain links TRBV9 to TRBJ2-3; 11 nucleotides agree with TRBD2. The CDR3 is 16 residues long. Germline V gene data show CDR1 as SGDLS and CDR2 as YYNGEE. V trimming: 4 bases; J trimming: 2 bases; junction bases outside the gene matches: 6. For the CDR3, the DNA is TGTGCCAGCAGCCACTCTAGCGGGGGGAACACAGATACGCAGTATTTT. Translation gives CASSHSSGGNTDTQYF.

There are a few counts of this clonotype. This chain uses TRBV24-1 with TRBJ2-2; no firm D call. Germline values: CDR1 KGHDR, CDR2 SFDVKD. V gave up 5 bases and J gave up 4 bases, with 10 bases separating them. The CDR3 consists of 14 residues. CDR3 loop: CATSAHRVTGELFF. CDR3 in DNA: TGTGCCACCAGTGCCCACAGAGTCACCGGGGAGCTGTTTTTT.

Many counts were recorded for this clonotype. The chain joins TRBV9 to TRBJ2-3; TRBD2 matches at 12 bases. V dropped 6 bases and J dropped 4; count of bases not matched to a gene: 0. From germline, CDR1 is SGDLS and CDR2 YYNGEE. The CDR3 contains 13 residues. The CDR3 DNA follows: TGTGCCAGCACTAGCGGGGGGGCAGATACGCAGTATTTT. This translates into CASTSGGADTQYF.

This clonotype was counted at least ten times. The chain couples TRBV7-8 to TRBJ1-2; D is perhaps TRBD1 (6 bases). This CDR3 region has 16 residues. Germline CDR1 and CDR2: SGHVS and FQNEAQ. V was trimmed by 1 base and J by 5 bases, leaving 17 bases between them. CDR3 in DNA: TGTGCCAGCAGCTTAGGCACAGGGTTGGATATATATGGCTACACCTTC. This encodes CASSLGTGLDIYGYTF.

This clonotype showed up many times. The CDR3 reads CASSFTSGDTNTGELFF. CDR3 coding DNA: TGCGCCAGCAGCTTTACTAGCGGGGACACGAACACCGGGGAGCTGTTTTTT. The V call is TRBV5-1, the J call TRBJ2-2, with 10 bases identical to TRBD2. This CDR3 spans 17 amino acids. The ends lost 2 bases at V and 0 bases at J; junction bases unmatched: 4. CDR1 and CDR2 from the germline V gene are SGHRS and YFSETQ.

This clonotype showed up many times. This sequence joins TRBV29-1 and TRBJ1-6; TRBD1 might be the D (5 bases). V dropped 5 bases and J dropped 0 bases, with 11 bases sitting between them. Germline CDR1 is SQVTM and CDR2 is ANQGSEA. The CDR3 loop spans 15 amino acids. The CDR3 sequence is CSVRPGSSYNSPLHF. For the CDR3, the DNA is TGCAGCGTTCGGCCAGGGAGCTCCTATAATTCACCCCTCCACTTT.

CDR3 bases: TGTGCCAGCAGCCAAGATGGAGAAAACATTCAGTACTTC. Translation: CASSQDGENIQYF. The chain uses TRBV3-1 and TRBJ2-4; D is undetermined. CDR3 length: 13 residues. Germline CDR1 reads LGHDT; CDR2 reads YNNKEL (reference sequence). Trimming took off 0 bases at V and 5 bases at J, with 5 bases between the two ends.

This clonotype was recorded at least ten times. The chain joins TRBV20-1 to TRBJ1-2; 7 nucleotides line up with TRBD1. J lost 4 bases, V lost 3 bases, and 5 bases had no gene match. The CDR3 is 13 amino acids. Germline lookup yields CDR1 DFQATT and CDR2 SNEGSKA (reference sequence). This CDR3 is CSASTDRVYGYTF. In DNA form, the CDR3 reads TGCAGTGCTAGTACCGACAGGGTCTATGGCTACACCTTC.

This clonotype was found many times. The chain has TRBV7-8 and TRBJ2-1, with 12 bases aligning to TRBD2. CDR1 is SGHVS, CDR2 FQNEAQ, per germline. V gave up 2 bases and J gave up 8 bases; unmatched junction bases: 16. This CDR3 is built from 19 residues. The DNA for the CDR3 is TGTGCCAGCAGCTTAAGAAGACTAGCGGGAGCGCAGGGTAACGATGAGCAGTTCTTC. Its protein product is CASSLRRLAGAQGNDEQFF.